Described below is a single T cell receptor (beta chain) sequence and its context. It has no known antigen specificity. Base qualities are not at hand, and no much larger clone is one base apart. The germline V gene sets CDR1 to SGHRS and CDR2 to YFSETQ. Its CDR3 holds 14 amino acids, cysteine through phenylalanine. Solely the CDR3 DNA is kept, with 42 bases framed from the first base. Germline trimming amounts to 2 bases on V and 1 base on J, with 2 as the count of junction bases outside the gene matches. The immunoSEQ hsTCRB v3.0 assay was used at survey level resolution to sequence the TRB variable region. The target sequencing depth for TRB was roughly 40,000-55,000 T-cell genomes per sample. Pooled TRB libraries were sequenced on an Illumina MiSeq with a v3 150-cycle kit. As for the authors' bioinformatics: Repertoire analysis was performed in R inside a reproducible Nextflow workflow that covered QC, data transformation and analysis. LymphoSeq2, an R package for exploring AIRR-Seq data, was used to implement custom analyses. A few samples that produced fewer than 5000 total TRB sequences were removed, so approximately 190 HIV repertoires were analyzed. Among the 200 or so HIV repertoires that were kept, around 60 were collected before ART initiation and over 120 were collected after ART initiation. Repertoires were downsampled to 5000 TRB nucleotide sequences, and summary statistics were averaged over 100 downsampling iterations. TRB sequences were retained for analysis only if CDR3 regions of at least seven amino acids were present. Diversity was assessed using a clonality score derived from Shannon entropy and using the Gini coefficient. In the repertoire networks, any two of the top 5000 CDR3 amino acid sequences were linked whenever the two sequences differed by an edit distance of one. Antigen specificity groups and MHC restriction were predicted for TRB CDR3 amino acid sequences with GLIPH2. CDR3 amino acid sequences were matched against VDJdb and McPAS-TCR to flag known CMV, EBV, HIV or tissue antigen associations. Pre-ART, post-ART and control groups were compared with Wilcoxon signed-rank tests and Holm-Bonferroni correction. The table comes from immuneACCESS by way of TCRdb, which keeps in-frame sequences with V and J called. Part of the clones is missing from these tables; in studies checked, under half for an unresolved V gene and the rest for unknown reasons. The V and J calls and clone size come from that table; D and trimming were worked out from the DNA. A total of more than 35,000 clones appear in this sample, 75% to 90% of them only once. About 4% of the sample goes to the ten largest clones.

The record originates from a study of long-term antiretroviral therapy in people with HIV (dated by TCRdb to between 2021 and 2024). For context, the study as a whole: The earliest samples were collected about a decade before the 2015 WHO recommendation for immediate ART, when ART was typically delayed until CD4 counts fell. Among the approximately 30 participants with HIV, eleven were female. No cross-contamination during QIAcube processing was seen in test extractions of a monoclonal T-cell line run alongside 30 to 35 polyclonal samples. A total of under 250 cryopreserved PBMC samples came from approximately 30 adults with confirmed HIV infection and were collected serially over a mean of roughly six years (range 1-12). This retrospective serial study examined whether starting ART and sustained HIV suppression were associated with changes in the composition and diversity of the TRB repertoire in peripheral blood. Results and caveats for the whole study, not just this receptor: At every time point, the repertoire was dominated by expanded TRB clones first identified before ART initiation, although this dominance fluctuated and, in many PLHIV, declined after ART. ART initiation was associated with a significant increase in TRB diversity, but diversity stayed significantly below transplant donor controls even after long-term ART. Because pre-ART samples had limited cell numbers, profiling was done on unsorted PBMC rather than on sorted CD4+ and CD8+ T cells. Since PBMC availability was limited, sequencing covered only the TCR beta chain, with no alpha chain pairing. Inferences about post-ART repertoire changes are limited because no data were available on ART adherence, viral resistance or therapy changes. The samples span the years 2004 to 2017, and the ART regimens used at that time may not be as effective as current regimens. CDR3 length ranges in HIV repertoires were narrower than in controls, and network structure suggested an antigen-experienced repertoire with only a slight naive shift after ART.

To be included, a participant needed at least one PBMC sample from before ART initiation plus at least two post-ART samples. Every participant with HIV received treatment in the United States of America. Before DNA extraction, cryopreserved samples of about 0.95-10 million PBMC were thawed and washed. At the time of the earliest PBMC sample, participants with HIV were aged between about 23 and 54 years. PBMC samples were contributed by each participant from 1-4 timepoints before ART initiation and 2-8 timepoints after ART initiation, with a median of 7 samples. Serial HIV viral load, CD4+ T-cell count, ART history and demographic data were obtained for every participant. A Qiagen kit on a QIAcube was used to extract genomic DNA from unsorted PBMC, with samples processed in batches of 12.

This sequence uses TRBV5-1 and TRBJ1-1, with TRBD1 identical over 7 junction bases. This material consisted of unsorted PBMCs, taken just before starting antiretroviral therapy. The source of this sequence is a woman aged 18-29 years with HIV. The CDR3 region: CASSFRDRNTEAFF. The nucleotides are TGCGCCAGCAGCTTCCGGGACAGGAACACTGAAGCTTTCTTT.